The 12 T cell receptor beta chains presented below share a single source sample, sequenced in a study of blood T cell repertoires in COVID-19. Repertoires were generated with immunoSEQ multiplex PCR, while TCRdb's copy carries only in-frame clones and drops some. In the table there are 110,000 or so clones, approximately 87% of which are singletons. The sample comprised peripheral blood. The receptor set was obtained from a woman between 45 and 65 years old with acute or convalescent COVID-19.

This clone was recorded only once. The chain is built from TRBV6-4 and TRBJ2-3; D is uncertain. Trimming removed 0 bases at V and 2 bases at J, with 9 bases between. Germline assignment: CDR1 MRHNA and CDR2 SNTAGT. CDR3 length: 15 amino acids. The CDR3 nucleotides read TGTGCCAGCAGTGACTCAGGAGCAGACACAGATACGCAGTATTTT. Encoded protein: CASSDSGADTDTQYF.

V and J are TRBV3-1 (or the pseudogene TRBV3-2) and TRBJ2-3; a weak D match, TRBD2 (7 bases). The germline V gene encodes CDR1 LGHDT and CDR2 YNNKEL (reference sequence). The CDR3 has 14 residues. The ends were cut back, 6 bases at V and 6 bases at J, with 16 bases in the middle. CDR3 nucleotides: TGTGCCAGCAGGGAGGGGGGGACCTGGGATACGCAGTATTTT. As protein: CASREGGTWDTQYF.

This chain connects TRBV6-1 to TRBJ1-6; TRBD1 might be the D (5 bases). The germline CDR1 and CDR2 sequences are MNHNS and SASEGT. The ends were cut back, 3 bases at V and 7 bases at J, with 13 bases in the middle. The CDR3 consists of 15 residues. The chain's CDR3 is CASSDNWGQNSPLHF. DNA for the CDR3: TGTGCCAGCAGTGATAATTGGGGCCAAAATTCACCCCTCCACTTT.

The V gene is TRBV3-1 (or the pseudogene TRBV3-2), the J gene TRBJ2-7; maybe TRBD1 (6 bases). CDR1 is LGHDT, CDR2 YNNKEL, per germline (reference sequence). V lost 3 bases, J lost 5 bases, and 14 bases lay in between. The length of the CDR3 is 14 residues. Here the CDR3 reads CASSHTGQSDEQYF. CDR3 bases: TGTGCCAGCAGCCATACCGGACAGTCCGACGAGCAGTACTTC.

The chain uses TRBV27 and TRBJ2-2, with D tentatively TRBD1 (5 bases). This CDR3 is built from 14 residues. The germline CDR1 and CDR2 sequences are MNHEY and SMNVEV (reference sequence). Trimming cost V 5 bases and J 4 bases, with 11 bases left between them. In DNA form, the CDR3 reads TGTGCCAGCAGTATAAGGGGAAGCACCGGGGAGCTGTTTTTT. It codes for CASSIRGSTGELFF.

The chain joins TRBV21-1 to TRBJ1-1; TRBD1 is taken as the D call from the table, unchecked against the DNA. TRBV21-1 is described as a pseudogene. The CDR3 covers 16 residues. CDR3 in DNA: TGTGCCAGCCCCTCAGTGCCGGGACAGGTAAACACTGAAGCTTTCTTT. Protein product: CASPSVPGQVNTEAFF.

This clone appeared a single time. CDR3 nucleotide sequence: TGTGCCAGCAGCTCGACCGGGACAGCTACCTACGAGCAGTACTTC. Translating gives CASSSTGTATYEQYF. This sequence joins TRBV7-8 and TRBJ2-7; 7 nucleotides line up with TRBD1. CDR3 size: 15 residues. The V gene end was trimmed by 4 bases and the J gene end by 2 bases; junction bases not matched to a gene: 8. The germline gives CDR1 SGHVS, CDR2 FQNEAQ.

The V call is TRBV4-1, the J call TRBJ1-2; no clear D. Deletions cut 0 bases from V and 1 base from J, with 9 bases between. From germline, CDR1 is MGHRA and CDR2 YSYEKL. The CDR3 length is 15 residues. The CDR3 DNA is TGCGCCAGCAGCCAAGATACAGCTAATAACTATGGCTACACCTTC. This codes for CASSQDTANNYGYTF.

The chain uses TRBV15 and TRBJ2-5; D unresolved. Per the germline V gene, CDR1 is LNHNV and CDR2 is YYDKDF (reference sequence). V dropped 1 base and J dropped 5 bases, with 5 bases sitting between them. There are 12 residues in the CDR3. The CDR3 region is CATSRGRETQYF. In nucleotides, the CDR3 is TGTGCCACCAGCAGAGGCCGGGAGACCCAGTACTTC.

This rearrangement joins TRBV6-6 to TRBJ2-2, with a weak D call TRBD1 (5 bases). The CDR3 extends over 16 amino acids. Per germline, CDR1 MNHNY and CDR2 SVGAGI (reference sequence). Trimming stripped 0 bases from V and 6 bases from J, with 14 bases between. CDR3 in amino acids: CASSYSPPGIPGELFF. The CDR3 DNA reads TGTGCCAGCAGTTACTCTCCCCCAGGGATCCCCGGGGAGCTGTTTTTT.

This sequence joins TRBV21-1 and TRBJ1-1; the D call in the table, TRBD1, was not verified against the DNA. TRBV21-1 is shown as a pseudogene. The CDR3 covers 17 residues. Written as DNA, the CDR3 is TGTGCCAGCAGCAAGTTACAGGGGGCGCAAAAGAACACTGAAGCTTTCTTT. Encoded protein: CASSKLQGAQKNTEAFF.

The DNA of the CDR3 is TGTGCCAGTGAGACCCGATACAGGAGCCCGGGCACCGGGGAGCTGTTTTTT. Its protein product is CASETRYRSPGTGELFF. This rearrangement joins TRBV19 to TRBJ2-2; TRBD1 is a possible D gene (5 bases). CDR1 and CDR2 (germline): LNHDA, SQIVND (reference sequence). This CDR3 is 17 amino acids long. Trimming stripped 8 bases from V and 4 bases from J, with 23 bases between.